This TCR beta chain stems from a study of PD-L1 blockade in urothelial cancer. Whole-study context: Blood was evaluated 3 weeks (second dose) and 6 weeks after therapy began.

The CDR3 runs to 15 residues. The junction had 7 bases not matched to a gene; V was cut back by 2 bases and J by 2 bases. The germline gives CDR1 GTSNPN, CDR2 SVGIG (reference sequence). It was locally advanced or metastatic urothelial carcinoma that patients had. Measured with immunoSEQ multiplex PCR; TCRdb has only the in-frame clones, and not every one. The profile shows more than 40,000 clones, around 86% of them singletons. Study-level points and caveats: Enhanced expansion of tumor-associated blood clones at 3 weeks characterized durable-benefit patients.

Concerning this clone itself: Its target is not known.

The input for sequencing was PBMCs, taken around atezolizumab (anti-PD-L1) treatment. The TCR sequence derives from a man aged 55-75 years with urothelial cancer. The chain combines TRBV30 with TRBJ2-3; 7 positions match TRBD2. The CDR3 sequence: CAWSLGGGDTDTQYF. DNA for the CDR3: TGTGCCTGGAGTCTGGGGGGGGGAGACACAGATACGCAGTATTTT.